These 25 T cell receptor beta chains originate from one sample sequenced in a study of blood T cell repertoires in COVID-19. TCRdb's copy holds only in-frame clones and misses some; the assay was immunoSEQ multiplex PCR. Of about 190,000 clones in the sample, around 90% were seen once. Sequenced input: peripheral blood. The receptors stem from a man aged 55 to 69 with active or convalescent COVID-19.

The sample holds one count of this clone. The genes are TRBV6-6 and TRBJ1-3; D is unresolved. The germline V and J ends were trimmed by 6 bases and 0 bases, with 12 bases remaining between them. The CDR3 has 15 residues. Germline lookup yields CDR1 MNHNY and CDR2 SVGAGI (reference sequence). In DNA form, the CDR3 reads TGTGCCAGCAGATCGATTGCGTTCTCTGGAAACACCATATATTTT. It translates to CASRSIAFSGNTIYF.

The chain has TRBV18 and TRBJ1-1; D is perhaps TRBD1 (6 bases). Germline V gene sequence: CDR1 KGHSH, CDR2 LQKENI. CDR3 length equals 13 residues. V was pared by 2 bases and J by 7 bases, with 11 bases between. Here the CDR3 reads CASSPSGDIEAFF. The CDR3, as DNA: TGTGCCAGCTCACCAAGCGGGGACATTGAAGCTTTCTTT.

A few counts support this clone. The chain employs TRBV7-9 and TRBJ1-2; maybe TRBD1 (6 bases). Trimming cost V 3 bases and J 6 bases, with 11 bases left between them. Germline assignment: CDR1 SEHNR and CDR2 FQNEAQ (reference sequence). The length of the CDR3 is 13 residues. DNA for the CDR3: TGTGCCAGCAGCTTCAACAGGGTAGATGGCTACACCTTC. Residues: CASSFNRVDGYTF.

The chain has TRBV15 and TRBJ1-2; a possible D gene is TRBD1 (6 bases). Trimming pared 1 base from V and 0 bases from J, leaving 12 bases between. The CDR3 consists of 16 residues. Looked up from germline, CDR1 is LNHNV and CDR2 is YYDKDF (reference sequence). DNA for the CDR3: TGTGCCACCAGCAGAGGAAGACAGGCCTCTAACTATGGCTACACCTTC. As protein: CATSRGRQASNYGYTF.

The chain combines TRBV9 with TRBJ2-3, with 10 positions matching TRBD2. This CDR3 spans 16 amino acids. Germline CDR1 and CDR2: SGDLS and YYNGEE. J lost 5 bases, V lost 0 bases, and 6 bases had no gene match. DNA of the CDR3: TGTGCCAGCAGCGTAGTAGCAGCGGGGGGGCAAGATACGCAGTATTTT. It specifies CASSVVAAGGQDTQYF.

The CDR3 coding sequence is TGTGCCAGCACCCCGACAGGGAGGTATGGCTACACCTTC. As protein: CASTPTGRYGYTF. The rearrangement uses TRBV3-1 (or the pseudogene TRBV3-2) and TRBJ1-2; 7 nucleotides line up with TRBD1. Germline values: CDR1 LGHDT, CDR2 YNNKEL (reference sequence). The trim removed 7 bases at V and 5 bases at J, leaving 7 bases unmatched. This CDR3 is built from 13 residues.

V and J are TRBV7-8 and TRBJ1-4, with D possibly TRBD1 on 6 matching bases. The ends were cut back, 3 bases at V and 7 bases at J, with 15 bases in the middle. Germline CDR1 reads SGHVS; CDR2 reads FQNEAQ. The CDR3 is 15 residues long. The CDR3 loop is CASSLGTMYGEKLFF. CDR3 bases: TGTGCCAGCAGCTTGGGGACAATGTATGGTGAAAAACTGTTTTTT.

The V gene is TRBV19, the J gene TRBJ1-5; D uncertain. Germline V lookup: CDR1 LNHDA, CDR2 SQIVND (reference sequence). Trimming stripped 5 bases from V and 1 base from J, with 12 bases between. This CDR3 is built from 15 residues. CDR3: CASSYLAQSNQPQHF. The DNA of the CDR3 is TGTGCCAGTAGTTATCTAGCACAGAGCAATCAGCCCCAGCATTTT.

The chain recombines TRBV5-1 with TRBJ2-2; 13 bases are shared with TRBD2. The CDR3 is 17 amino acids. CDR1 and CDR2 from the germline V gene are SGHRS and YFSETQ. With V trimmed by 4 bases and J by 9 bases, 12 bases remained unmatched. For the CDR3, the DNA is TGCGCCAGCAGCAAACTAGCGGGGGGGCCGAGAGGACGGGAGCTGTTTTTT. Amino acids: CASSKLAGGPRGRELFF.

This sequence joins TRBV25-1 and TRBJ2-1, with a weak D call TRBD2 (5 bases). V lost 3 bases and J lost 6, with 12 bases in between. Germline lookup yields CDR1 MGHDK and CDR2 SYGVNS. The CDR3 length is 14 residues. For the CDR3, the DNA is TGTGCCAGCAGTGATGACTACCGTTCCAATGAGCAGTTCTTC. This gives the protein CASSDDYRSNEQFF. Using reference TRBV25-1 and TRBJ2-1 for the parts outside the CDR3, the full variable domain is EADIYQTPRYLVIGTGKKITLECSQTMGHDKMYWYQQDPGMELHLIHYSYGVNSTEKGDLSSESTVSRIRTEHFPLTLESARPSHTSQYLCASSDDYRSNEQFFGPGTRLTVL.

Only a few counts were recorded for this clone. This sample also contains other DNA sequences that code for the same CDR3. The J gene is TRBJ2-3, the V gene TRBV10-3, with TRBD2 matching 9 bases. CDR1 is ENHRY and CDR2 is SYGVKD in the germline V gene. V lost 3 bases to trimming and J lost 4 bases; unmatched junction nucleotides: 14. This CDR3 is built from 18 residues. In nucleotides, the CDR3 is TGTGCCATCAGTGAACCTCGCGGGGGGGCGGGGAGCTCAGATACGCAGTATTTT. Translation gives CAISEPRGGAGSSDTQYF.

The chain employs TRBV2 and TRBJ1-4; a weak D match, TRBD1 (5 bases). Germline values: CDR1 SNHLY, CDR2 FYNNEI. The CDR3 has 15 residues. The V end was cut by 2 bases, the J end by 7 bases, with 14 bases between. The CDR3 is CASSEQWGVGEKLFF. CDR3 bases: TGTGCCAGCAGTGAACAGTGGGGCGTTGGTGAAAAACTGTTTTTT.

V is TRBV29-1 and J is TRBJ1-4; D ambiguous. V was pared by 6 bases and J by 7 bases, with 12 bases between. Germline values: CDR1 SQVTM, CDR2 ANQGSEA. The CDR3 length is 12 residues. CDR3 nucleotide sequence: TGCAGCGTGAGGTGGATGGGTGAAAAACTGTTTTTT. Amino acid sequence: CSVRWMGEKLFF.

The gene calls are TRBV6-5 and TRBJ2-2; 9 bases agree with TRBD2. V lost 8 bases to trimming and J lost 1 base; unmatched junction nucleotides: 5. The CDR3 spans 15 residues. The germline CDR1 and CDR2 sequences are MNHEY and SVGAGI. DNA of the CDR3: TGTGCCAGCTTTCCAGCGGGGGGGAACACCGGGGAGCTGTTTTTT. Amino acids: CASFPAGGNTGELFF.

The chain has TRBV5-4 and TRBJ1-1; D gene uncertain. The CDR3 is 14 residues long. The V gene's germline CDR1 is SGHNT and CDR2 YYREEE (reference sequence). Trimming shortened V by 4 bases and J by 0 bases, and 10 bases separated the two germline ends. The CDR3 nucleotides are TGTGCCAGCAGCGAAGAGCCTATGAACACTGAAGCTTTCTTT. This codes for CASSEEPMNTEAFF.

This clone was counted between two and nine times. V usage is TRBV5-1 and J usage is TRBJ1-5, with no clear D. This CDR3 has 15 residues. CDR1 is SGHRS, CDR2 YFSETQ, per germline. The V end was cut by 0 bases, the J end by 5 bases, with 12 bases between. Written as DNA, the CDR3 is TGCGCCAGCAGCTTGGTGGGAGGTTACGATCAGCCCCAGCATTTT. It specifies CASSLVGGYDQPQHF.

The sample holds one count of this clone. The V and J genes are TRBV4-2 and TRBJ2-7; D gene uncertain. CDR1 and CDR2 from the germline V gene are LGHNA and YNFKEQ. The V gene lost 0 bases and the J gene lost 7 bases, with 19 bases spanning the gap. The CDR3 has 16 residues. CDR3 sequence: CASSQDQAGGSREQYF. CDR3 DNA: TGTGCCAGCAGCCAAGACCAGGCAGGTGGATCTCGGGAGCAGTACTTC.

This clone was observed a single time. CDR3 region: CASSFVSTDTQYF. In nucleotides, the CDR3 is TGTGCCAGCAGCTTCGTAAGCACAGATACGCAGTATTTT. The rearrangement uses TRBV7-9 and TRBJ2-3; D uncertain. This CDR3 has 13 residues. V was cut by 3 bases and J by 0 bases, with 4 bases left in between. From germline, CDR1 is SEHNR and CDR2 FQNEAQ (reference sequence). The full variable domain, rest sourced from reference TRBV7-9 and TRBJ2-3, is DTGVSQNPRHKITKRGQNVTFRCDPISEHNRLYWYRQTLGQGPEFLTYFQNEAQLEKSRLLSDRFSAERPKGSFSTLEIQRTEQGDSAMYLCASSFVSTDTQYFGPGTRLTVL.

This clone is medium-sized within its sample. V and J are TRBV9 and TRBJ1-2, with no clear D. CDR3 size: 14 residues. Between the trimmed V and J ends, which lost 0 bases and 0 bases, there was a span of 6 bases. The germline V gene encodes CDR1 SGDLS and CDR2 YYNGEE. The CDR3 nucleotides read TGTGCCAGCAGCGTAGGAGTCCCTAACTATGGCTACACCTTC. It translates to CASSVGVPNYGYTF.

J is TRBJ1-2 and V is TRBV29-1; 8 bases align to TRBD1. The CDR3 has 12 amino acids. The V gene end was trimmed by 5 bases and the J gene end by 7 bases; junction bases not matched to a gene: 6. CDR1 and CDR2 from the germline V gene are SQVTM and ANQGSEA. CDR3 residues: CSVSQGARGYTF. In DNA, the CDR3 is TGCAGCGTTTCCCAGGGGGCGCGTGGCTACACCTTC.

This chain uses TRBV24-1 with TRBJ1-3, with TRBD1 identical over 7 bases. There are 15 residues in the CDR3. CDR1 is KGHDR and CDR2 is SFDVKD in the germline V gene. V lost 4 bases, J lost 1 base, and 3 bases stayed unmatched. The CDR3 here is CATSEARGSGNTIYF. CDR3 DNA sequence: TGTGCCACCAGTGAAGCCAGGGGGTCTGGAAACACCATATATTTT.

Notes on this clone: Distinct nucleotide sequences in the sample also encode this CDR3. The chain couples TRBV5-1 to TRBJ2-5; the match to TRBD1 covers 8 bases. V shed 1 base and J 1 base; nucleotides not matched to a gene: 0. Germline CDR1 and CDR2: SGHRS and YFSETQ. This CDR3 region has 14 residues. The DNA of the CDR3 is TGCGCCAGCAGCTTGACAGGGGGCCAAGAGACCCAGTACTTC. This translates into CASSLTGGQETQYF.

The chain carries TRBV2 and TRBJ2-1; 9 positions match TRBD1. Germline CDR1 and CDR2: SNHLY and FYNNEI. The CDR3 sequence is 14 residues long. The junction had 11 bases not matched to a gene; V was cut back by 7 bases and J by 10 bases. CDR3 amino acids: CASTKGQGFREQFF. The CDR3 DNA sequence: TGTGCCAGCACCAAGGGACAGGGTTTTCGGGAGCAGTTCTTC.

The chain links TRBV4-1 to TRBJ1-2, with 8 bases identical to TRBD1. Germline V gene lookup returns CDR1 MGHRA and CDR2 YSYEKL. V shed 0 bases and J 4 bases; nucleotides not matched to a gene: 22. The CDR3 has 21 amino acids. The CDR3 region has the DNA TGCGCCAGCAGCCAAGATGTGGCCAGGGGGCTTTTTGGGGGGCTAGGCTATGGCTACACCTTC. It translates to CASSQDVARGLFGGLGYGYTF.

The count of this clone is one. V usage is TRBV5-1 and J usage is TRBJ2-5; 12 bases agree with TRBD2. With V trimmed by 3 bases and J by 2 bases, 11 bases remained unmatched. In germline, CDR1 is SGHRS, CDR2 YFSETQ. There are 18 residues in the CDR3. The CDR3 coding sequence is TGCGCCAGCAGCTCTGCGACTAGCGGGGGAACCATTCAAGAGACCCAGTACTTC. Its protein is CASSSATSGGTIQETQYF.